Following are 24 T cell receptor beta chains from one sample sequenced in a study of CD8+ T cells in alopecia areata. Investigators isolated RNA and reverse transcribed it into cDNA to act as the sequencing template. Profiled with immunoSEQ multiplex PCR; TCRdb holds only in-frame clones, not every one. The sample shows 140,000 to 150,000 clones, 62% of them seen only once. Sequencing was performed on CD8+ T cells sorted from blood. The receptors were gathered from a human donor in good health.

This chain joins TRBV5-1 and TRBJ2-1; a possible D gene is TRBD1 (5 bases). CDR3 length: 14 residues. The V end lost 0 bases, the J end lost 6 bases, and 10 bases lay between the germline ends. Germline V gene lookup returns CDR1 SGHRS and CDR2 YFSETQ. The CDR3: CASSLGGAINEQFF. CDR3 sequence (DNA): TGCGCCAGCAGCTTGGGTGGGGCGATCAATGAGCAGTTCTTC.

This sequence joins TRBV30 and TRBJ1-2; D call uncertain. Germline assignment: CDR1 GTSNPN and CDR2 SVGIG (reference sequence). The length of the CDR3 is 16 residues. V shed 5 bases and J shed 4 bases, with 23 bases lying between them. CDR3 loop: CAWGPESYRKTYGYTF. The CDR3 DNA sequence: TGTGCCTGGGGGCCTGAGAGTTATAGAAAGACCTATGGCTACACCTTC.

The chain joins TRBV30 to TRBJ1-1, with D tentatively TRBD1 (5 bases). Germline CDR1 reads GTSNPN; CDR2 reads SVGIG (reference sequence). This CDR3 contains 13 residues. Trimming took 3 bases from V and 3 from J, leaving 11 bases between them. CDR3 amino acids: CAWSAGPDTEAFF. CDR3 bases: TGTGCCTGGAGCGCGGGACCGGACACTGAAGCTTTCTTT.

This clone was picked up one time. J is TRBJ2-3 and V is TRBV29-1, with TRBD2 matching 11 bases. Germline V gives CDR1 SQVTM, CDR2 ANQGSEA. CDR3 length: 13 amino acids. With V trimmed by 4 bases and J by 6 bases, 3 bases remained unmatched. The CDR3 sequence: CSVASGRSDTQYF. DNA for the CDR3: TGCAGCGTTGCTAGCGGGAGGTCCGATACGCAGTATTTT.

This clone came up a few times. V usage is TRBV19 and J usage is TRBJ2-1, with TRBD1 matching 8 bases. The CDR3 has 17 amino acids. The V gene end was trimmed by 4 bases and the J gene end by 7 bases; junction bases not matched to a gene: 15. Germline V gives CDR1 LNHDA, CDR2 SQIVND (reference sequence). CDR3 loop: CASSRHLSGQEYNEQFF. The CDR3 bases are TGTGCCAGTAGTAGACATCTTTCGGGACAGGAATATAATGAGCAGTTCTTC.

This clone was observed a few times. The chain links TRBV7-3 to TRBJ2-5, with 7 bases lining up with TRBD1. CDR1 and CDR2 from the germline V gene are SGHTA and FQGTGA. The CDR3 consists of 15 residues. V dropped 5 bases and J dropped 5; count of bases not matched to a gene: 11. CDR3 sequence: CASSPSRQGRETQYF. CDR3 DNA: TGTGCCAGCAGCCCGTCAAGACAGGGCCGGGAGACCCAGTACTTC. Full variable domain (missing parts from reference TRBV7-3 and TRBJ2-5): GAGVSQTPSNKVTEKGKYVELRCDPISGHTALYWYRQSLGQGPEFLIYFQGTGAADDSGLPNDRFFAVRPEGSVSTLKIQRTERGDSAVYLCASSPSRQGRETQYFGPGTRLLVL.

The chain employs TRBV7-6 and TRBJ1-1; TRBD1 matches 8 bases. The CDR3 contains 14 residues. Germline lookup yields CDR1 SGHVS and CDR2 FNYEAQ. Trimming at V came to 5 bases and at J to 4 bases, leaving 6 bases not matched to a gene. The CDR3 spells CASSENRGTTEAFF. The CDR3 bases are TGTGCCAGCAGCGAAAACAGGGGGACCACTGAAGCTTTCTTT. The full variable domain, completed using reference TRBV7-6 and TRBJ1-1, is GAGVSQSPRYKVTKRGQDVALRCDPISGHVSLYWYRQALGQGPEFLTYFNYEAQQDKSGLPNDRFSAERPEGSISTLTIQRTEQRDSAMYRCASSENRGTTEAFFGQGTRLTVV.

This clone was recorded once. J is TRBJ1-2 and V is TRBV9; 10 nucleotides agree with TRBD1. The germline gives CDR1 SGDLS, CDR2 YYNGEE. The CDR3 loop spans 16 amino acids. The trim removed 3 bases at V and 5 bases at J, leaving 10 bases unmatched. The CDR3 loop reads CASSAPGQGTLYGYTF. DNA for the CDR3: TGTGCCAGCAGCGCACCGGGACAGGGGACCCTATATGGCTACACCTTC.

This chain uses TRBV6-6 with TRBJ2-7, with TRBD2 matching 10 bases. The germline CDR1 and CDR2 sequences are MNHNY and SVGAGI (reference sequence). The J segment lost 3 bases and the V segment lost 7 bases, leaving 9 bases of the junction unmatched. The length of the CDR3 is 15 residues. The CDR3 sequence is CASNSPGTSVYEQYF. In nucleotides, the CDR3 is TGTGCCAGCAATTCCCCCGGGACTAGCGTCTACGAGCAGTACTTC.

This clone showed up just a few times. The chain uses TRBV5-1 and TRBJ2-5; 7 bases line up with TRBD2. The CDR3 has 14 amino acids. Germline CDR1 is SGHRS and CDR2 is YFSETQ. V lost 2 bases, J lost 3 bases, and 4 bases stayed unmatched. The CDR3 coding sequence is TGCGCCAGCAGCTTCGGTGGGAGGGAAGAGACCCAGTACTTC. Translation: CASSFGGREETQYF.

This clone was found a few times. V is TRBV29-1 and J is TRBJ1-1, with 8 bases aligning to TRBD1. CDR1 and CDR2 from the germline V gene are SQVTM and ANQGSEA. V lost 3 bases to trimming and J lost 2 bases; unmatched junction nucleotides: 2. The CDR3 is 13 amino acids. The CDR3 sequence: CSVEDRVNTEAFF. CDR3 DNA sequence: TGCAGCGTTGAGGACAGGGTTAACACTGAAGCTTTCTTT.

This clone appeared a few times. This chain links TRBV7-9 with TRBJ2-5; D gene unclear. CDR1 SEHNR and CDR2 FQNEAQ come from the germline V gene (reference sequence). V was trimmed by 5 bases and J by 1 base, leaving 14 bases between them. The CDR3 consists of 15 residues. In nucleotides, the CDR3 is TGTGCCAGCAGCCTTCTCGTGGGCAGCCAAGAGACCCAGTACTTC. It specifies CASSLLVGSQETQYF.

In this sample, this clone turned up a few times. J is TRBJ2-1 and V is TRBV19, with TRBD2 identical over 9 bases. The germline gives CDR1 LNHDA, CDR2 SQIVND (reference sequence). J gave up 4 bases and V 10 bases, and 11 bases lay outside the gene matches. The CDR3 is made up of 15 amino acids. The CDR3 region has the DNA TGTGCCACCCGAGGGGGACTAGCTAGGTACAATGAGCAGTTCTTC. As protein: CATRGGLARYNEQFF.

CDR3 sequence reads: CASSPGTSGDNEQFF. Written as DNA, the CDR3 is TGTGCCAGCAGCCCAGGGACTAGCGGCGACAATGAGCAGTTCTTC. V is TRBV5-4 and J is TRBJ2-1; 11 bases agree with TRBD2. V lost 4 bases to trimming and J lost 5 bases; unmatched junction nucleotides: 5. CDR3 length: 15 residues. The V gene's germline CDR1 is SGHNT and CDR2 YYREEE (reference sequence).

The J gene is TRBJ2-1, the V gene TRBV5-6, with D unresolved. The germline V gene encodes CDR1 SGHDT and CDR2 YYEEEE. The V end lost 2 bases, the J end lost 4 bases, and 16 bases lay between the germline ends. The CDR3 loop spans 16 amino acids. The CDR3 region has the DNA TGTGCCAGCAGCTTACCGTACTCGCAGAGATACAATGAGCAGTTCTTC. Its protein is CASSLPYSQRYNEQFF.

The V and J genes are TRBV27 and TRBJ2-1; 7 nucleotides match TRBD2. Germline lookup yields CDR1 MNHEY and CDR2 SMNVEV (reference sequence). The CDR3 extends over 14 amino acids. The J segment lost 4 bases and the V segment lost 8 bases, leaving 8 bases of the junction unmatched. CDR3 bases: TGTGCCAGCCGAACTAGCGATCCTTACAATGAGCAGTTCTTC. It encodes CASRTSDPYNEQFF.

The gene calls are TRBV27 and TRBJ1-2, with TRBD1 as a possible D gene (5 bases). Trimming took 7 bases from V and 3 from J, leaving 30 bases between them. Germline CDR1 is MNHEY and CDR2 is SMNVEV (reference sequence). This CDR3 comprises 19 residues. CDR3 residues: CASKWTGQDLEDADYGYTF. CDR3 nucleotide sequence: TGTGCCAGCAAGTGGACGGGGCAGGATCTGGAGGATGCGGACTATGGCTACACCTTC.

The rearrangement uses TRBV4-1 and TRBJ2-5, with 9 nucleotides matching TRBD1. V gave up 1 base and J gave up 6 bases; unmatched junction bases: 6. Germline V gene data show CDR1 as MGHRA and CDR2 as YSYEKL. The CDR3 length is 15 residues. The CDR3 coding sequence is TGCGCCAGCAGCCAAGCTGGACAGGGGATAAAGACCCAGTACTTC. Its protein is CASSQAGQGIKTQYF.

The J gene is TRBJ2-7, the V gene TRBV29-1; the D gene is possibly TRBD2 (5 bases). Germline V gene sequence: CDR1 SQVTM, CDR2 ANQGSEA. Between the trimmed V and J ends, which lost 6 bases and 4 bases, there was a span of 19 bases. CDR3 length: 14 residues. In DNA form, the CDR3 reads TGCAGCGTCGAAAAGAAGGACTCCCCTTACGAGCAGTACTTC. Its protein product is CSVEKKDSPYEQYF.

This chain joins TRBV29-1 and TRBJ2-7; 9 bases line up with TRBD2. With V trimmed by 0 bases and J by 4 bases, 7 bases remained unmatched. The germline V gene has CDR1 SQVTM and CDR2 ANQGSEA. The CDR3 is 15 residues long. For the CDR3, the DNA is TGCAGCGTTGAAGATTTAAGCGGGAGGCAGTACGAGCAGTACTTC. Amino acid sequence: CSVEDLSGRQYEQYF.

This clone was counted a few times. This chain joins TRBV7-9 and TRBJ2-7; D gene uncertain. The germline V gene has CDR1 SEHNR and CDR2 FQNEAQ (reference sequence). This CDR3 region has 12 residues. V dropped 5 bases and J dropped 3 bases, with 8 bases sitting between them. The CDR3 protein is CASSPNDYEQYF. CDR3 coding DNA: TGTGCCAGCAGCCCCAACGACTACGAGCAGTACTTC.

The rearrangement joins TRBV7-9 to TRBJ2-2; D unclear. Germline loops: CDR1 SEHNR, CDR2 FQNEAQ (reference sequence). The V gene lost 5 bases and the J gene lost 1 base, with 8 bases spanning the gap. The CDR3 consists of 14 residues. This CDR3 is CASSTTLNTGELFF. The CDR3 nucleotides read TGTGCCAGCAGCACCACTTTGAACACCGGGGAGCTGTTTTTT.

The V call is TRBV29-1, the J call TRBJ1-2; D may be TRBD1 (5 bases). Trimming removed 4 bases at V and 4 bases at J, with 16 bases between. Germline V CDR1 and CDR2: SQVTM, ANQGSEA. The CDR3 totals 14 residues. The CDR3 sequence is CSVVRDGLPYGYTF. CDR3 sequence (DNA): TGCAGCGTTGTCCGGGACGGATTACCCTATGGCTACACCTTC.

The chain couples TRBV2 to TRBJ1-2, with D uncertain. V lost 0 bases and J 5 bases, leaving 10 bases between the germline ends. The germline gives CDR1 SNHLY, CDR2 FYNNEI. The CDR3 contains 14 residues. The CDR3 spells CASSEAVGLYGYTF. CDR3 DNA: TGTGCCAGCAGTGAAGCGGTCGGGCTGTATGGCTACACCTTC. The full variable domain, completed using reference TRBV2 and TRBJ1-2, is EPEVTQTPSHQVTQMGQEVILRCVPISNHLYFYWYRQILGQKVEFLVSFYNNEISEKSEIFDDQFSVERPDGSNFTLKIRSTKLEDSAMYFCASSEAVGLYGYTFGSGTRLTVV.